This TCR beta chain was recovered during a study of blood T cells in healthy people across ages. As regards this clonotype: Its specificity is not known.

A second PCR of 7 to 11 cycles used a sample-barcoded 5' primer and a J-beta primer mix. From the 5' RACE reads, TCRdb called clonotypes with MiXCR, one entry per CDR3 protein. The sample has over a million distinct CDR3 sequences; around 43% are singletons. Findings of the study overall: Fewer expanded clones and more diversity marked long-lived versus aged donors.

The material sequenced was blood. This TCR was recovered from a woman aged 55 to 70 in good health.

The CDR3 nucleotides are TGTGCCAGCAGACTAACCCCGGGACAGTCGGAGACCCAGTACTTC. Its translation is CASRLTPGQSETQYF. This chain connects TRBV12-3 or TRBV12-4 to TRBJ2-5, with TRBD1 identical over 7 bases. The CDR3 totals 15 residues. V trimming: 6 bases; J trimming: 5 bases; junction bases outside the gene matches: 12.